This T cell receptor beta chain was profiled in a study of vaccination and CD4 T cells after COVID-19. With the Oncomine TCR Beta short-read assay, DNA from cultured CD4+ T cells was sequenced. TCRdb independently ran MiXCR on the PCR reads; one entry per CDR3 protein. The table lists 20,000 to 30,000 distinct CDR3 sequences, around 40% of them singletons. Time point of the sample: late sampling 161 to 241 days after vaccination in a few convalescent patients. Described treatment: approximately nine-day PBMC culture with coronavirus spike peptide pools or control peptides (ViraFEST assay). Notes on this clonotype: Antigen specificity is unknown.

The CDR3 is 12 amino acids. V dropped 4 bases and J dropped 1 base, with 2 bases sitting between them. The V gene's germline CDR1 is KGHDR and CDR2 SFDVKD. J is TRBJ2-3 and V is TRBV24-1; D is unclear. The source of this sequence is a human donor who had recovered from COVID-19. This sample comprised CD4+ T cells from blood, cultured in vitro, obtained about 7 months after SARS-CoV-2 vaccination. CDR3 nucleotides: TGTGCCACCAGTGACGGCACAGATACGCAGTATTTT. Protein sequence: CATSDGTDTQYF.